This TCR beta chain stems from a study of blood T cell repertoires in COVID-19. Overall study: Samples of COVID-19 (acute and convalescent) were obtained from the United States, Italy and Spain. T cells, B-cell-depleted T cells, or PBMCs supplied cDNA or gDNA.

Original analysis: Using reference gene primer amplification, nucleated cell counts were estimated. Repertoires were generated with immunoSEQ multiplex PCR, while TCRdb's copy carries only in-frame clones and drops some. V and J calls and clone size are those listed in that table; D and trimming were worked out from the DNA. The repertoire holds about 88,000 clones, with about 87% as singletons. Germline assignment: CDR1 LNHDA and CDR2 SQIVND (reference sequence). This CDR3 has 16 residues. The trim removed 1 base at V and 4 bases at J, leaving 6 bases unmatched. The chain combines TRBV19 with TRBJ2-2; 7 bases line up with TRBD2. The TCR was taken from an elderly man with acute or convalescent COVID-19. Material for sequencing was peripheral blood. The CDR3 region has the DNA TGTGCCAGTAGTATAGTTACGGGGGGAAGCACCGGGGAGCTGTTTTTT. Translated: CASSIVTGGSTGELFF. Drawing the rest from reference TRBV19 and TRBJ2-2, the complete variable domain is DGGITQSPKYLFRKEGQNVTLSCEQNLNHDAMYWYRQDPGQGLRLIYYSQIVNDFQKGDIAEGYSVSREKKESFPLTVTSAQKNPTAFYLCASSIVTGGSTGELFFGEGSRLTVL.